What follows are 30 T cell receptor beta chains derived from one specimen sequenced in a study of beta chain features in type 1 diabetes (dated 2018 in TCRdb). Library generation was performed with the immunoSEQ multiplex PCR assay. The High Capacity cDNA Reverse Transcription Kit was used to reverse transcribe all of the isolated RNA, meaning that expressed TCRB transcripts were what got sequenced. TCRdb obtained this table from immuneACCESS and retained in-frame rearrangements with V and J assigned. These tables miss some clones; where compared with another copy, unresolved V genes account for less than half of the shortfall, and the remainder is unexplained. The sample yields about 900,000 clones; 15% to 20% were counted once. Roughly 0.025% of the sample belongs to the ten largest clones. Sequencing was performed on naive CD4+ T cells from blood. The meaning of the sample's cell subset or site label: true naive CD4+ T cells. The receptors shown here come from a woman between 18 and 29 years old in good health.

This chain uses TRBV11-2 with TRBJ2-1; 7 bases line up with TRBD2. Germline CDR1 reads SGHAT; CDR2 reads FQNNGV. Germline trimming cut 5 bases from V and 1 base from J; bases unmatched to any gene: 5. The CDR3 loop spans 15 amino acids. The CDR3 is CASSHWTSSYNEQFF. CDR3 in DNA: TGTGCCAGCAGCCACTGGACTAGTTCCTACAATGAGCAGTTCTTC.

This clone was detected only a few times. The chain employs TRBV28 and TRBJ2-1, with a possible D match to TRBD2 (5 bases). Trimming took off 5 bases at V and 5 bases at J, with 10 bases between the two ends. CDR1 is MDHEN and CDR2 is SYDVKM in the germline V gene. The CDR3 spans 13 residues. This CDR3 reads CASSLVGDNEQFF. The CDR3 DNA reads TGTGCCAGCAGTCTTGTCGGGGACAATGAGCAGTTCTTC.

The J gene is TRBJ2-1, the V gene TRBV9; 13 nucleotides match TRBD2. V was pared by 0 bases and J by 2 bases, with 11 bases of the junction left unmatched. CDR1 is SGDLS, CDR2 YYNGEE, per germline. This CDR3 contains 20 residues. In nucleotides, the CDR3 is TGTGCCAGCAGCGTAGGCCCGGGACTAGCGGGACCCCTTACCTACAATGAGCAGTTCTTC. This codes for CASSVGPGLAGPLTYNEQFF.

The chain has TRBV7-2 and TRBJ2-7; D not resolved. Deletions cut 1 base from V and 2 bases from J, with 6 bases between. The germline V gene encodes CDR1 SGHTA and CDR2 FQGNSA. This CDR3 is built from 13 residues. The CDR3, as DNA: TGTGCCAGCAGCTTAGACCTTCCCTACGAGCAGTACTTC. Amino acid sequence: CASSLDLPYEQYF.

To note about this clone: The same CDR3 also results from other DNA sequences found in this sample. The V call is TRBV27, the J call TRBJ2-7; 7 nucleotides align to TRBD1. V was clipped by 5 bases and J by 4 bases; unmatched bases: 2. Germline V gene data show CDR1 as MNHEY and CDR2 as SMNVEV (reference sequence). CDR3 length: 12 amino acids. CDR3 in amino acids: CASSRQGYEQYF. CDR3 DNA sequence: TGTGCCAGCAGTCGACAGGGTTACGAGCAGTACTTC.

The V and J genes are TRBV5-4 and TRBJ2-3, with TRBD2 as a possible D gene (6 bases). Per germline, CDR1 SGHNT and CDR2 YYREEE (reference sequence). V lost 4 bases to trimming and J lost 4 bases, with 10 bases between them. The CDR3 extends over 13 amino acids. The CDR3 DNA reads TGTGCCAGCAGCCCGGGAGTCGCAGATACGCAGTATTTT. It codes for CASSPGVADTQYF.

This clone was counted only a few times. The chain joins TRBV7-3 to TRBJ2-1, with D hard to call. Germline V CDR1 and CDR2: SGHTA, FQGTGA. V dropped 5 bases and J dropped 0 bases, with 5 bases sitting between them. This CDR3 has 13 residues. This CDR3 is CASSTISYNEQFF. CDR3 DNA: TGTGCCAGCAGCACTATCTCCTACAATGAGCAGTTCTTC.

V is TRBV28 and J is TRBJ2-7; D gene ambiguous. The germline V gene has CDR1 MDHEN and CDR2 SYDVKM. V was shortened by 3 bases and J by 6 bases, with 18 bases between the two germline ends. CDR3 length equals 15 residues. The CDR3 DNA sequence: TGTGCCAGCAGTTTTCATTCCCCCGGGCAGCTCGAGCAGTACTTC. Its translation: CASSFHSPGQLEQYF.

The CDR3, as DNA: TGTGCCAGCAGTGATCAGGCGGGACAGAGGAACACTGAAGCTTTCTTT. Translation gives CASSDQAGQRNTEAFF. The chain combines TRBV25-1 with TRBJ1-1, with 7 bases lining up with TRBD1. The CDR3 is 16 amino acids. The V gene end was trimmed by 3 bases and the J gene end by 1 base; junction bases not matched to a gene: 8. The germline gives CDR1 MGHDK, CDR2 SYGVNS.

The sample holds a few counts of this clone. At one of its ends the junction is not consistent with the germline gene, which may arise from a read error. This rearrangement joins TRBV7-7 to TRBJ2-6; a weak D match, TRBD1 (6 bases). CDR3 length: 16 amino acids. CDR1 is SSHAT, CDR2 FNYEAQ, per germline (reference sequence). DNA of the CDR3: TGTGCTAGCAGCTCTGGGACAAGCTCTGGGGCCAACGTCCTGACTTTC. Encoded protein: CASSSGTSSGANVLTF.

The chain is built from TRBV19 and TRBJ2-3; D is unresolved. CDR1 and CDR2 from the germline V gene are LNHDA and SQIVND (reference sequence). Trimming removed 3 bases from V and 2 bases from J, with 9 bases in between. This CDR3 is 14 amino acids long. CDR3 sequence (DNA): TGTGCCAGTAGTATCGCTAGGAACACAGATACGCAGTATTTT. Translated, it gives CASSIARNTDTQYF.

The chain couples TRBV5-1 to TRBJ2-7, with TRBD1 matching 7 bases. This CDR3 has 14 amino acids. Germline-derived CDR1 and CDR2 are SGHRS and YFSETQ. J was trimmed by 3 bases and V by 3 bases; bases with no gene match: 6. DNA of the CDR3: TGCGCCAGCAGCTCTAGACAGGGTAACTACGAGCAGTACTTC. Translation: CASSSRQGNYEQYF.

The rearrangement joins TRBV6-5 to TRBJ2-2; the D gene is possibly TRBD2 (7 bases). The CDR3 loop spans 16 amino acids. Germline V CDR1 and CDR2: MNHEY, SVGAGI. V lost 1 base and J lost 4, with 13 bases in between. The CDR3 DNA sequence: TGTGCCAGCAGTTACTATGGGGGGGGCGGCACCGGGGAGCTGTTTTTT. It specifies CASSYYGGGGTGELFF.

This clone was counted a few times. The rearrangement uses TRBV7-2 and TRBJ2-1, with a possible D match to TRBD2 (6 bases). The CDR3 loop spans 12 amino acids. The ends were cut back, 5 bases at V and 7 bases at J, with 9 bases in the middle. CDR1 and CDR2 (germline): SGHTA, FQGNSA. CDR3 DNA: TGTGCCAGCAGCATGACTAGTAATGAGCAGTTCTTC. As protein: CASSMTSNEQFF.

The chain uses TRBV10-3 and TRBJ1-2, with 10 bases fitting TRBD1. J lost 12 bases, V lost 6 bases, and 10 bases had no gene match. The length of the CDR3 is 13 residues. Looked up from germline, CDR1 is ENHRY and CDR2 is SYGVKD. The CDR3 DNA follows: TGTGCCATCAGCCCGGGACAGGGGCCTGGGAACACCTTC. This gives the protein CAISPGQGPGNTF.

V is TRBV6-1 and J is TRBJ1-4; tentatively, D is TRBD1 (5 bases). Trimming pared 6 bases from V and 0 bases from J, leaving 11 bases between. Per germline, CDR1 MNHNS and CDR2 SASEGT. The CDR3 length is 15 residues. This CDR3 reads CASRPTGATNEKLFF. CDR3 DNA: TGTGCCAGCAGACCAACGGGGGCAACTAATGAAAAACTGTTTTTT.

This clone has more than one count but fewer than ten. The V gene is TRBV15, the J gene TRBJ2-5; no clear D. The germline CDR1 and CDR2 sequences are LNHNV and YYDKDF (reference sequence). V lost 0 bases and J 9 bases, leaving 11 bases between the germline ends. CDR3 length: 13 amino acids. CDR3 residues: CATSRDLVEAQYF. The CDR3 DNA reads as TGTGCCACCAGCAGAGATCTGGTCGAGGCCCAGTACTTC.

This clone has a single count. This chain uses TRBV18 with TRBJ2-3; 8 nucleotides line up with TRBD2. V was clipped by 0 bases and J by 1 base; unmatched bases: 6. Germline V gives CDR1 KGHSH, CDR2 LQKENI. The CDR3 spans 17 residues. The CDR3 region is CASSPPGLAGGTDTQYF. The CDR3 DNA reads TGTGCCAGCTCACCACCAGGTCTAGCGGGTGGCACAGATACGCAGTATTTT.

This clone has just a few counts. The chain couples TRBV7-2 to TRBJ2-7; TRBD2 agrees at 7 bases. The CDR3 covers 15 residues. J was trimmed by 2 bases and V by 2 bases; bases with no gene match: 6. The germline CDR1 and CDR2 sequences are SGHTA and FQGNSA. The CDR3 DNA follows: TGTGCCAGCAGCTTATTGCGGGAGATCACCTACGAGCAGTACTTC. Its translation is CASSLLREITYEQYF.

The sample holds a few counts of this clone. CDR3 DNA: TGTGCCAGCAGCAGGCCGGGACAGCCTGATCAGCCCCAGCATTTT. Translating it yields CASSRPGQPDQPQHF. The rearrangement uses TRBV28 and TRBJ1-5, with 7 bases identical to TRBD1. With 6 bases clipped from V and 5 bases from J, the junction kept 10 bases outside the gene matches. Per germline, CDR1 MDHEN and CDR2 SYDVKM. The CDR3 is 15 residues long.

Turning to this clone: The same CDR3 can be traced to other DNA sequences in this sample. This chain connects TRBV10-3 to TRBJ2-3; tentative D call: TRBD2 (5 bases). The ends were cut back, 0 bases at V and 3 bases at J, with 7 bases in the middle. Germline V CDR1 and CDR2: ENHRY, SYGVKD. This CDR3 has 14 residues. The CDR3 coding sequence is TGTGCCATCAGTGAGTCCTCGGGAACAGATACGCAGTATTTT. It translates to CAISESSGTDTQYF.

The V call is TRBV9, the J call TRBJ2-3; TRBD2 is a possible D gene (6 bases). V lost 2 bases and J lost 2, with 12 bases in between. The CDR3 covers 15 residues. Germline V gene data show CDR1 as SGDLS and CDR2 as YYNGEE. CDR3 nucleotide sequence: TGTGCCAGCAGCGTCGGGAGCCCACTCACAGATACGCAGTATTTT. It encodes CASSVGSPLTDTQYF.

This clone was picked up a small number of times. The V gene is TRBV11-2, the J gene TRBJ1-1; 9 positions match TRBD1. The length of the CDR3 is 15 residues. Germline values: CDR1 SGHAT, CDR2 FQNNGV. V was pared by 4 bases and J by 3 bases, with 6 bases of the junction left unmatched. CDR3 amino acids: CASSSNRGLHTEAFF. CDR3 DNA sequence: TGTGCCAGCAGCTCAAACAGGGGGCTCCACACTGAAGCTTTCTTT.

This clone was seen a few times. This chain joins TRBV19 and TRBJ2-7; no clear D gene. CDR1 is LNHDA and CDR2 is SQIVND in the germline V gene (reference sequence). V lost 3 bases, J lost 0 bases, and 12 bases lay in between. This CDR3 contains 15 residues. This CDR3 reads CASSIVGHGSYEQYF. As DNA, the CDR3 is TGTGCCAGTAGTATTGTAGGGCATGGCTCCTACGAGCAGTACTTC.

V usage is TRBV9 and J usage is TRBJ2-5; 7 bases are shared with TRBD2. The CDR3 is 17 amino acids. Trimming removed 0 bases from V and 2 bases from J; junction bases left unmatched: 10. Germline-derived CDR1 and CDR2 are SGDLS and YYNGEE. In nucleotides, the CDR3 is TGTGCCAGCAGCGTAGGGTTGCGGGCGGGGGAACAAGAGACCCAGTACTTC. This encodes CASSVGLRAGEQETQYF.

This CDR3 reads CASSLAGLEETQYF. The CDR3 nucleotides read TGTGCCAGCAGCTTAGCGGGGCTCGAAGAGACCCAGTACTTC. The gene calls are TRBV7-2 and TRBJ2-5; tentative D call: TRBD1 (5 bases). The CDR3 loop spans 14 amino acids. Germline V CDR1 and CDR2: SGHTA, FQGNSA. The V and J ends lost 0 bases and 3 bases respectively, with 8 bases between them.

This clone was counted only a few times. V gene TRBV11-2 combines with J gene TRBJ2-2; tentative D call: TRBD1 (5 bases). Trimming removed 2 bases from V and 7 bases from J, with 11 bases in between. Germline V gives CDR1 SGHAT, CDR2 FQNNGV. The CDR3 has 14 residues. The CDR3 loop reads CASSLLGDGGELFF. Here the CDR3 DNA reads TGTGCCAGCAGCTTATTAGGGGATGGCGGGGAGCTGTTTTTT.

The chain employs TRBV6-6 and TRBJ2-3; perhaps TRBD1 as D (5 bases). Between the trimmed V and J ends, which lost 5 bases and 2 bases, there was a span of 14 bases. Germline V gene sequence: CDR1 MNHNY, CDR2 SVGAGI (reference sequence). The CDR3 length is 15 residues. CDR3 nucleotides: TGTGCCAGCAGTGCGATGCAGGGAATCACAGATACGCAGTATTTT. Translating gives CASSAMQGITDTQYF.

V is TRBV10-3 and J is TRBJ2-7, with 7 bases aligning to TRBD1. V shed 7 bases and J 6 bases; nucleotides not matched to a gene: 12. The CDR3 sequence is 14 residues long. The germline gives CDR1 ENHRY, CDR2 SYGVKD. The CDR3 region is CAITGTEALTEQYF. The DNA of the CDR3 is TGTGCCATCACCGGGACAGAGGCCTTGACCGAGCAGTACTTC.

The chain links TRBV28 to TRBJ2-1; 7 positions match TRBD2. Trimming removed 9 bases from V and 0 bases from J; junction bases left unmatched: 14. The CDR3 sequence is 17 residues long. Germline values: CDR1 MDHEN, CDR2 SYDVKM. In DNA, the CDR3 is TGTGCCAGTTGTATAGGCGGGAGACGTGGCTCCTACAATGAGCAGTTCTTC. Translating it yields CASCIGGRRGSYNEQFF. Supplemented by reference TRBV28 and TRBJ2-1, the full variable domain reads DVKVTQSSRYLVKRTGEKVFLECVQDMDHENMFWYRQDPGLGLRLIYFSYDVKMKEKGDIPEGYSVSREKKERFSLILESASTNQTSMYLCASCIGGRRGSYNEQFFGPGTRLTVL.